Shown below are 21 T cell receptor beta chains from a single sample sequenced in a study of blood T cell repertoires in COVID-19 (dated by TCRdb to 2020 to 2022). The library relied on the immunoSEQ multiplex PCR assay. Held by TCRdb, this immuneACCESS table contains in-frame sequences only and omits some clones. Under half of the omission traces to an unresolved V gene where checked; the cause of the rest is unknown. Recorded for this sample are approximately 54,000 clones; 80% to 90% of them occurred a single time. Approximately 5.7% of the sample lies in the top ten. The sequencing input was peripheral blood. Receptor source: a woman aged 55-70 years with acute or convalescent COVID-19.

V gene TRBV3-1 (or the pseudogene TRBV3-2) combines with J gene TRBJ2-7; possibly TRBD1 for D (5 bases). Trimming shortened V by 1 base and J by 5 bases, and 12 bases separated the two germline ends. Germline V gene sequence: CDR1 LGHDT, CDR2 YNNKEL (reference sequence). This CDR3 region has 14 residues. The CDR3 bases are TGTGCCAGCAGCCAAGTAAGACAGATCGACGAGCAGTACTTC. Its translation: CASSQVRQIDEQYF.

The rearrangement joins TRBV5-1 to TRBJ1-1; the D gene is possibly TRBD1 (6 bases). The CDR3 loop spans 14 amino acids. V was cut by 4 bases and J by 0 bases, with 10 bases left in between. Per the germline V gene, CDR1 is SGHRS and CDR2 is YFSETQ. In DNA, the CDR3 is TGCGCCAGCAGCCCGAGACAGGTGAACACTGAAGCTTTCTTT. This encodes CASSPRQVNTEAFF.

The J gene is TRBJ2-6, the V gene TRBV11-2; tentative D call: TRBD1 (6 bases). The ends were cut back, 4 bases at V and 1 base at J, with 11 bases in the middle. CDR1 and CDR2 (germline): SGHAT, FQNNGV. The CDR3 contains 16 residues. Written as DNA, the CDR3 is TGTGCCAGCAGCTCGGGCACAGGGTCTGGGGCCAACGTCCTGACTTTC. Its translation is CASSSGTGSGANVLTF.

This clone was recorded only once. The chain carries TRBV28 and TRBJ2-3, with 9 bases lining up with TRBD1. V gave up 6 bases and J gave up 9 bases; unmatched junction bases: 7. Germline loops: CDR1 MDHEN, CDR2 SYDVKM. The CDR3 runs to 13 residues. DNA of the CDR3: TGTGCCAGCAGCCTACAGGGGGCGGGAACGCAGTATTTT. Its protein product is CASSLQGAGTQYF.

The CDR3 is CASSPGQGTTEAFF. The DNA for the CDR3 is TGTGCCAGCAGTCCGGGACAGGGGACCACTGAAGCTTTCTTT. This chain connects TRBV6-6 to TRBJ1-1, with 10 bases that match TRBD1. The CDR3 loop spans 14 amino acids. With V trimmed by 5 bases and J by 4 bases, 4 bases remained unmatched. Looked up from germline, CDR1 is MNHNY and CDR2 is SVGAGI (reference sequence).

The chain is built from TRBV3-1 (or the pseudogene TRBV3-2) and TRBJ2-7, with D uncertain. Germline CDR1 LGHDT, CDR2 YNNKEL (reference sequence). The ends were cut back, 0 bases at V and 9 bases at J, with 9 bases in the middle. The CDR3 extends over 12 amino acids. DNA for the CDR3: TGTGCCAGCAGCCAAGACCAGCGCCGGCAGTACTTC. Protein product: CASSQDQRRQYF.

The V gene is TRBV19, the J gene TRBJ1-2; D remains ambiguous. Germline V CDR1 and CDR2: LNHDA, SQIVND (reference sequence). The CDR3 spans 15 residues. V dropped 3 bases and J dropped 7 bases, with 18 bases sitting between them. DNA for the CDR3: TGTGCCAGTAGTATGGTTAGGCCGCCCGGGTTTGGCTACACCTTC. Translation gives CASSMVRPPGFGYTF.

The chain's CDR3 is CASNLDRGRGYGYTF. The CDR3 bases are TGTGCCAGTAACCTTGACAGGGGACGCGGCTATGGCTACACCTTC. The rearrangement uses TRBV19 and TRBJ1-2, with 8 bases identical to TRBD1. Germline V gene sequence: CDR1 LNHDA, CDR2 SQIVND (reference sequence). This CDR3 comprises 15 residues. Trimming cost V 7 bases and J 4 bases; bases outside gene matches: 11.

The chain combines TRBV11-2 with TRBJ1-1; 7 nucleotides agree with TRBD1. J gave up 0 bases and V 4 bases, and 5 bases lay outside the gene matches. Germline V gene sequence: CDR1 SGHAT, CDR2 FQNNGV. The CDR3 spans 15 residues. For the CDR3, the DNA is TGTGCCAGCAGCTCCTACAGGGGTATGAACACTGAAGCTTTCTTT. Residues: CASSSYRGMNTEAFF.

The chain is built from TRBV5-4 and TRBJ2-2, with a weak D call TRBD1 (6 bases). Germline V gene data show CDR1 as SGHNT and CDR2 as YYREEE (reference sequence). This CDR3 region has 15 residues. The V and J ends lost 9 bases and 6 bases respectively, with 21 bases between them. DNA of the CDR3: TGTGCCACCCAGGGGTCATCCCTCCTCCCCGGGGAGCTGTTTTTT. It translates to CATQGSSLLPGELFF.

The rearrangement joins TRBV7-9 to TRBJ2-1; 7 bases are shared with TRBD2. Trimming took 3 bases from V and 0 from J; bases not matched to a gene: 5. Germline CDR1 SEHNR, CDR2 FQNEAQ (reference sequence). There are 16 residues in the CDR3. CDR3 in amino acids: CASSFLTSASYNEQFF. The CDR3, as DNA: TGTGCCAGCAGCTTCTTAACTAGCGCCTCCTACAATGAGCAGTTCTTC. The entire variable domain, with the rest obtained from reference TRBV7-9 and TRBJ2-1, is as follows: DTGVSQNPRHKITKRGQNVTFRCDPISEHNRLYWYRQTLGQGPEFLTYFQNEAQLEKSRLLSDRFSAERPKGSFSTLEIQRTEQGDSAMYLCASSFLTSASYNEQFFGPGTRLTVL.

The rearrangement joins TRBV5-6 to TRBJ1-3; D unclear. Germline V gene lookup returns CDR1 SGHDT and CDR2 YYEEEE. The germline V and J ends were trimmed by 0 bases and 1 base, with 8 bases remaining between them. The CDR3 length is 15 residues. The chain's CDR3 is CASSLGRLSGNTIYF. The CDR3 region has the DNA TGTGCCAGCAGCTTGGGCAGGCTTTCTGGAAACACCATATATTTT.

V gene TRBV7-9 combines with J gene TRBJ2-1, with TRBD1 matching over 8 bases. Germline V CDR1 and CDR2: SEHNR, FQNEAQ (reference sequence). J was trimmed by 0 bases and V by 5 bases; bases with no gene match: 3. The CDR3 has 15 amino acids. This CDR3 is CASSQGASSYNEQFF. The DNA for the CDR3 is TGTGCCAGCAGCCAGGGGGCGAGCTCCTACAATGAGCAGTTCTTC.

The chain combines TRBV7-2 with TRBJ2-7; 12 bases align to TRBD2. Trimming at V came to 1 base and at J to 7 bases, leaving 5 bases not matched to a gene. Germline loops: CDR1 SGHTA, CDR2 FQGNSA. The CDR3 extends over 15 amino acids. In nucleotides, the CDR3 is TGTGCCAGCAGCTTAGACCCTAGCGGGAGGGTGGAGCAGTACTTC. It codes for CASSLDPSGRVEQYF.

CDR3 sequence reads: CASSESTHTYEQYF. CDR3 coding DNA: TGTGCCAGCAGTGAATCAACCCACACCTACGAGCAGTACTTC. The gene calls are TRBV25-1 and TRBJ2-7, with D uncertain. With 1 base removed from V and 2 bases from J, the gap between germline ends came to 9 bases. Germline V gives CDR1 MGHDK, CDR2 SYGVNS. The CDR3 extends over 14 amino acids.

The V and J genes are TRBV11-2 and TRBJ2-7, with TRBD1 matching over 7 bases. Germline values: CDR1 SGHAT, CDR2 FQNNGV. This CDR3 contains 15 residues. Trimming cost V 1 base and J 2 bases; bases outside gene matches: 5. The CDR3 here is CASSLVSGTAYEQYF. Written as DNA, the CDR3 is TGTGCCAGCAGCTTAGTGTCCGGGACAGCCTACGAGCAGTACTTC. Full variable domain (outside the CDR3, taken from reference TRBV11-2 and TRBJ2-7): EAGVAQSPRYKIIEKRQSVAFWCNPISGHATLYWYQQILGQGPKLLIQFQNNGVVDDSQLPKDRFSAERLKGVDSTLKIQPAKLEDSAVYLCASSLVSGTAYEQYFGPGTRLTVT.

This clone occurred a few times. The chain combines TRBV19 with TRBJ2-7; 9 bases are a match to TRBD1. V gave up 10 bases and J gave up 4 bases; unmatched junction bases: 8. Looked up from germline, CDR1 is LNHDA and CDR2 is SQIVND (reference sequence). The CDR3 is made up of 13 amino acids. CDR3 amino acids: CATSGTGLYEQYF. The CDR3 DNA reads as TGTGCCACCTCCGGGACAGGGTTATACGAGCAGTACTTC.

The gene calls are TRBV7-2 and TRBJ2-7; no firm D call. The germline V and J ends were trimmed by 5 bases and 6 bases, with 14 bases remaining between them. CDR1 SGHTA and CDR2 FQGNSA come from the germline V gene. The CDR3 is 13 residues long. CDR3 DNA sequence: TGTGCCAGCAGCGCAGTCCCCGAAAGCGAGCAGTACTTC. It yields the protein CASSAVPESEQYF.

This sequence joins TRBV7-8 and TRBJ1-1; possible D gene TRBD1, 6 bases. The V end lost 1 base, the J end lost 3 bases, and 15 bases lay between the germline ends. The CDR3 is 16 amino acids. Germline V gene lookup returns CDR1 SGHVS and CDR2 FQNEAQ. DNA for the CDR3: TGTGCCAGCAGCTTAGGGCCCAGGGGCCTTGACACTGAAGCTTTCTTT. Amino acid sequence: CASSLGPRGLDTEAFF.

CDR3 sequence: CASSQDGGRGTQYF. The CDR3 DNA sequence: TGTGCCAGCAGCCAAGATGGCGGGCGCGGGACCCAGTACTTC. The chain couples TRBV4-2 to TRBJ2-5, with D maybe TRBD2 (5 bases). The CDR3 spans 14 residues. Trimming stripped 0 bases from V and 7 bases from J, with 12 bases between. CDR1 LGHNA and CDR2 YNFKEQ come from the germline V gene.

The chain uses TRBV2 and TRBJ1-1; 11 positions agree with TRBD1. CDR1 is SNHLY, CDR2 FYNNEI, per germline. J gave up 5 bases and V 7 bases, and 9 bases lay outside the gene matches. The CDR3 extends over 15 amino acids. The CDR3 protein is CASNGDRGFGTEAFF. CDR3 sequence (DNA): TGTGCCAGCAACGGGGACAGGGGGTTTGGGACTGAAGCTTTCTTT.